Here is one TCR beta chain with its context. Some clones are missing from TCRdb's copy, which holds only in-frame ones; the method was immunoSEQ multiplex PCR. The table lists fewer than 200,000 clones, 79% of them singletons. Germline V gene data show CDR1 as MNHEY and CDR2 as SVGEGT. The ends were cut back, 0 bases at V and 0 bases at J, with 12 bases in the middle. The CDR3 is 16 amino acids. The data stem from a study of blood T cell repertoires in COVID-19. V usage is TRBV6-2 or TRBV6-3 and J usage is TRBJ2-7; no firm D call. Sample: peripheral blood. This receptor was obtained from a woman aged 60 to 75 with COVID-19, enrolled during active disease. CDR3 bases: TGTGCCAGCAGTTACTCGCGCGGCACGGTCTCCTACGAGCAGTACTTC. It specifies CASSYSRGTVSYEQYF.